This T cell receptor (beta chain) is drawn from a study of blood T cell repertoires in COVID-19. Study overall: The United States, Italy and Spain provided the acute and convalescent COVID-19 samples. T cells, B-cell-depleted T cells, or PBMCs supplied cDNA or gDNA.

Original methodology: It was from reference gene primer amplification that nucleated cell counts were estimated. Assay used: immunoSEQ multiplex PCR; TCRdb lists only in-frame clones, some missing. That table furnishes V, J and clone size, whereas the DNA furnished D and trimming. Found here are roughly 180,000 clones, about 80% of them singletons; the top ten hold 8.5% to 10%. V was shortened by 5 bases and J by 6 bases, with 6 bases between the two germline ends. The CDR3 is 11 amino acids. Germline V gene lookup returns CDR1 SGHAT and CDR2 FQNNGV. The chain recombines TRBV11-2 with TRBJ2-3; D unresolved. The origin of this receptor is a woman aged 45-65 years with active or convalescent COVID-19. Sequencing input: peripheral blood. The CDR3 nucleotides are TGTGCCAGCAGCCATCAGGATACGCAGTATTTT. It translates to CASSHQDTQYF.